The rows below give T cell receptor beta chains drawn from one sample of a study of OX40 agonist ivuxolimab in advanced cancers. The protocol was immunoSEQ multiplex PCR, while the TCRdb copy is restricted to in-frame clones and leaves out a portion. The sample contains 80,000 to 95,000 clones, around 86% of which appear only once. Source: CD4+ or CD8+ T cells sorted from blood, taken in a trial of the OX40 agonist ivuxolimab. The receptor set was obtained from an adult with an advanced solid tumor such as melanoma, head and neck, liver or kidney cancer. CDR3s include the opening cysteine and the closing phenylalanine or tryptophan. D genes are given only for firm matches. Size is stated for part of the rows, as once, few or many counts, or as a class when the clone is expanded.

size: .
V: TRBV5-1
D: .
J: TRBJ1-6
CDR3: CASSSESSYNSPLHF
DNA: TGCGCCAGCAGCTCGGAGAGCTCCTATAATTCACCCCTCCACTTT

size: .
V: TRBV18
D: .
J: TRBJ1-2
CDR3: CASSPSQGNYGYTF
DNA: TGTGCCAGCTCACCGTCCCAGGGGAACTATGGCTACACCTTC

size: .
V: TRBV18
D: .
J: TRBJ2-7
CDR3: CASSPPGVEGYEQYF
DNA: TGTGCCAGCTCACCGCCGGGCGTGGAGGGCTACGAGCAGTACTTC

size: .
V: TRBV6-5
D: .
J: TRBJ2-3
CDR3: CASSYGSSTDTQYF
DNA: TGTGCCAGCAGTTACGGCTCTTCAACAGATACGCAGTATTTT

size: .
V: TRBV7-9
D: TRBD2
J: TRBJ2-5
CDR3: CASSQGGGLQETQYF
DNA: TGTGCCAGCAGCCAAGGCGGGGGGCTACAAGAGACCCAGTACTTC

size: .
V: TRBV7-2
D: .
J: TRBJ1-1
CDR3: CASSFDPRDAEAFF
DNA: TGTGCCAGCAGCTTCGACCCTAGGGACGCTGAAGCTTTCTTT

size: .
V: TRBV18
D: .
J: TRBJ2-2
CDR3: CASSPPENTGELFF
DNA: TGTGCCAGCTCACCTCCAGAAAACACCGGGGAGCTGTTTTTT

size: .
V: TRBV14
D: .
J: TRBJ1-6
CDR3: CASSLRGGPSSYNSPLHF
DNA: TGTGCCAGCAGCCTTCGGGGGGGCCCGAGCTCCTATAATTCACCCCTCCACTTT

size: .
V: TRBV27
D: TRBD1
J: TRBJ1-6
CDR3: CASSMGQQNSPLHF
DNA: TGTGCCAGCAGTATGGGACAGCAGAATTCACCCCTCCACTTT

size: .
V: TRBV23-1
D: .
J: TRBJ2-7
CDR3: CASSHPFRDTVTYTHSYEQYF
DNA: TGCGCCAGCAGTCATCCGTTCCGGGACACGGTGACGTACACCCACTCCTACGAGCAGTACTTC

size: few
V: TRBV30
D: .
J: TRBJ1-1
CDR3: CAWSRQVGTEAFF
DNA: TGTGCCTGGAGTAGACAGGTGGGCACTGAAGCTTTCTTT

size: .
V: TRBV11-2
D: .
J: TRBJ1-1
CDR3: CASSSDRNTEAFF
DNA: TGTGCCAGCAGCTCTGACCGAAACACTGAAGCTTTCTTT

size: .
V: TRBV5-1
D: .
J: TRBJ2-2
CDR3: CASSLNRLANTGELFF
DNA: TGCGCCAGCAGCTTGAACAGACTCGCGAACACCGGGGAGCTGTTTTTT

size: few
V: TRBV7-6
D: TRBD1
J: TRBJ1-5
CDR3: CASSKWDSRNQPQHF
DNA: TGTGCCAGCAGCAAATGGGACAGCCGCAATCAGCCCCAGCATTTT

size: .
V: TRBV29-1
D: TRBD1
J: TRBJ1-3
CDR3: CSVEDRGQQVGNTIYF
DNA: TGCAGCGTTGAGGACAGGGGGCAGCAGGTCGGAAACACCATATATTTT

size: .
V: TRBV4-1
D: .
J: TRBJ1-4
CDR3: CASSQGERTWEKLFF
DNA: TGCGCCAGCAGCCAAGGAGAGAGGACTTGGGAAAAACTGTTTTTT

size: .
V: TRBV28
D: TRBD1
J: TRBJ1-5
CDR3: CASSSRQGTQPQHF
DNA: TGTGCCAGCAGTTCCCGACAGGGGACTCAGCCCCAGCATTTT

size: once
V: TRBV27
D: .
J: TRBJ2-7
CDR3: CASSRKPDRYEQYF
DNA: TGTGCCAGCAGCCGAAAACCTGACAGATACGAGCAGTACTTC

size: .
V: TRBV19
D: .
J: TRBJ1-1
CDR3: CASSIRPGMNTEAFF
DNA: TGTGCCAGTAGTATTCGTCCAGGGATGAACACTGAAGCTTTCTTT

size: .
V: TRBV6-9
D: .
J: TRBJ2-7
CDR3: CASSYSDGYEQYF
DNA: TGTGCCAGCAGTTATTCGGACGGGTACGAGCAGTACTTC

size: .
V: TRBV28
D: .
J: TRBJ2-3
CDR3: CASSVTSGRDTQYF
DNA: TGTGCCAGCAGTGTAACCTCGGGGAGAGATACGCAGTATTTT

size: .
V: TRBV7-9
D: .
J: TRBJ1-1
CDR3: CASSFPEAFF
DNA: TGTGCCAGCAGCTTCCCTGAAGCTTTCTTT

size: .
V: TRBV19
D: .
J: TRBJ1-1
CDR3: CASSGNLNTEAFF
DNA: TGTGCCAGTAGTGGAAACTTAAACACTGAAGCTTTCTTT

size: .
V: TRBV10-3
D: .
J: TRBJ1-5
CDR3: CATGAGERNQPQHF
DNA: TGTGCCACCGGGGCAGGAGAAAGGAATCAGCCCCAGCATTTT

size: .
V: TRBV28
D: TRBD2
J: TRBJ2-2
CDR3: CASSQPTPLGGDEELFF
DNA: TGTGCCAGCAGTCAACCTACCCCTTTGGGAGGGGACGAGGAGCTGTTTTTT

size: .
V: TRBV29-1
D: .
J: TRBJ1-2
CDR3: CSVGAGIDYGYTF
DNA: TGCAGCGTTGGGGCGGGGATTGACTATGGCTACACCTTC

size: .
V: TRBV4-3
D: .
J: TRBJ2-4
CDR3: CASSQEFLEGAIQYF
DNA: TGCGCCAGCAGCCAAGAGTTCCTTGAAGGAGCCATTCAGTACTTC

size: once
V: TRBV29-1
D: .
J: TRBJ2-3
CDR3: CSVEEPRGDTQYF
DNA: TGCAGCGTTGAAGAGCCAAGGGGAGATACGCAGTATTTT

size: once
V: TRBV28
D: .
J: TRBJ1-3
CDR3: CASLLREGNTIYF
DNA: TGTGCCAGCCTTCTCCGCGAGGGAAACACCATATATTTT

size: .
V: TRBV18
D: TRBD2
J: TRBJ2-1
CDR3: CASLGLVGNEQFF
DNA: TGTGCCAGCCTGGGACTAGTAGGGAATGAGCAGTTCTTC

size: .
V: TRBV6-4
D: .
J: TRBJ2-3
CDR3: CASSDSGGTQYF
DNA: TGTGCCAGCAGTGACTCTGGGGGTACGCAGTATTTT

size: .
V: TRBV13
D: .
J: TRBJ2-1
CDR3: CASSPGLGRNEQFF
DNA: TGTGCCAGCAGCCCCGGACTGGGGCGGAATGAGCAGTTCTTC

size: .
V: TRBV2
D: TRBD2
J: TRBJ2-3
CDR3: CASRGGVAADTQYF
DNA: TGTGCCAGCAGGGGGGGGGTAGCAGCAGATACGCAGTATTTT

size: .
V: TRBV2
D: .
J: TRBJ2-3
CDR3: CASSGGVTTDTQYF
DNA: TGTGCCAGCAGTGGGGGAGTAACCACAGATACGCAGTATTTT

size: .
V: TRBV5-5
D: .
J: TRBJ2-2
CDR3: CASSPVPDSGELFF
DNA: TGTGCCAGCAGCCCCGTCCCAGATTCCGGGGAGCTGTTTTTT

size: .
V: TRBV4-3
D: .
J: TRBJ1-1
CDR3: CASSQEPGSEAFF
DNA: TGCGCCAGCAGCCAAGAACCAGGGTCTGAAGCTTTCTTT

size: .
V: TRBV6-5
D: TRBD1
J: TRBJ1-1
CDR3: CASSYSTGGEAFF
DNA: TGTGCCAGCAGTTACTCGACAGGGGGGGAAGCTTTCTTT

size: .
V: TRBV2
D: .
J: TRBJ1-3
CDR3: CASWGSGNTIYF
DNA: TGTGCCAGCTGGGGCTCTGGAAACACCATATATTTT

size: few
V: TRBV5-4
D: .
J: TRBJ2-1
CDR3: CASSGGWEFEQFF
DNA: TGTGCCAGCAGTGGAGGATGGGAGTTCGAGCAGTTCTTC

size: .
V: TRBV4-2
D: .
J: TRBJ2-3
CDR3: CASQGGDTQYF
DNA: TGTGCCAGCCAGGGGGGCGATACGCAGTATTTT

size: .
V: TRBV21-1
D: .
J: TRBJ1-1
CDR3: CASSDLQGRGAEAFF
DNA: TGTGCCAGCAGCGACTTACAGGGGAGGGGGGCTGAAGCTTTCTTT

size: .
V: TRBV10-3
D: .
J: TRBJ1-1
CDR3: CAISESIGNYGNTEAFF
DNA: TGTGCCATCAGTGAGTCAATAGGTAATTATGGGAACACTGAAGCTTTCTTT

size: .
V: TRBV5-4
D: .
J: TRBJ2-5
CDR3: CASTLWAPGETQYF
DNA: TGTGCCAGCACCTTGTGGGCCCCCGGGGAGACCCAGTACTTC

size: .
V: TRBV30
D: .
J: TRBJ2-7
CDR3: CAWSVGAVHEQYF
DNA: TGTGCCTGGAGTGTAGGGGCCGTGCACGAGCAGTACTTC

size: .
V: TRBV19
D: TRBD1
J: TRBJ2-7
CDR3: CASSIGTGVYEQYF
DNA: TGTGCCAGTAGTATCGGGACAGGGGTCTACGAGCAGTACTTC

size: .
V: TRBV29-1
D: TRBD1
J: TRBJ1-3
CDR3: CSVGGQGADTIYF
DNA: TGCAGCGTTGGGGGACAGGGGGCAGACACCATATATTTT

size: .
V: TRBV30
D: .
J: TRBJ2-1
CDR3: CASGQHNEQFF
DNA: TGTGCCTCTGGACAGCACAATGAGCAGTTCTTC

size: .
V: TRBV5-1
D: .
J: TRBJ2-7
CDR3: CASSAQGGVDEQYF
DNA: TGCGCCAGCAGCGCCCAGGGGGGGGTCGACGAGCAGTACTTC

size: .
V: TRBV5-4
D: TRBD2
J: TRBJ2-1
CDR3: CASSLGHGGGAYNEQFF
DNA: TGTGCCAGCAGCTTGGGACATGGCGGGGGGGCCTACAATGAGCAGTTCTTC

size: once
V: TRBV6-6
D: .
J: TRBJ1-2
CDR3: CASRNRDLGYTF
DNA: TGTGCCAGCAGAAACAGGGATCTTGGCTACACCTTC

size: .
V: TRBV29-1
D: .
J: TRBJ1-1
CDR3: CSVKTAGDTEAFF
DNA: TGCAGCGTAAAGACGGCAGGGGACACTGAAGCTTTCTTT

size: once
V: TRBV19
D: .
J: TRBJ1-5
CDR3: CASSPGTHSNQPQHF
DNA: TGTGCCAGTAGTCCCGGGACACATAGCAATCAGCCCCAGCATTTT

size: .
V: TRBV27
D: .
J: TRBJ1-4
CDR3: CASSLNGATNEKLFF
DNA: TGTGCCAGCAGTTTAAATGGGGCAACTAATGAAAAACTGTTTTTT

size: .
V: TRBV11-2
D: TRBD1
J: TRBJ2-5
CDR3: CASSLDQGAGETQYF
DNA: TGTGCCAGCAGCTTAGACCAGGGGGCGGGGGAGACCCAGTACTTC

size: .
V: TRBV11-1
D: .
J: TRBJ1-1
CDR3: CASSLLGGTEAFF
DNA: TGTGCCAGCAGCTTATTGGGGGGAACTGAAGCTTTCTTT

size: .
V: TRBV28
D: .
J: TRBJ2-3
CDR3: CASSWALGGTDTQYF
DNA: TGTGCCAGCAGTTGGGCCCTCGGGGGAACAGATACGCAGTATTTT